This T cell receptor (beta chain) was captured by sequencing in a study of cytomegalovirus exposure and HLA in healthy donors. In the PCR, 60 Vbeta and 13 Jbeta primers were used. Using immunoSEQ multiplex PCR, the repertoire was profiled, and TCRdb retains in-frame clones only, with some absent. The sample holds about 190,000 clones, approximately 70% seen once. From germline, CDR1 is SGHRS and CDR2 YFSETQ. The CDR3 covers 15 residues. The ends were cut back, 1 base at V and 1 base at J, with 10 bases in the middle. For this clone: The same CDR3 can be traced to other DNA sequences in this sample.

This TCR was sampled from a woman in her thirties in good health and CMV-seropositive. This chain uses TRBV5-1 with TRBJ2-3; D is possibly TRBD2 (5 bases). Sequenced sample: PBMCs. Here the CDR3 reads CASSLSGVGTDTQYF. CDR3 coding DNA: TGCGCCAGCAGCTTGAGCGGCGTCGGCACAGATACGCAGTATTTT.